These 9 T cell receptor beta chains came from one sample sequenced in a study of blood T cell repertoires in COVID-19. Sequencing was performed with immunoSEQ multiplex PCR; in TCRdb, only in-frame clones are kept and a portion is missing. The table has about 80,000 clones, roughly four fifths seen once; the top ten hold 20% to 25%. Sequencing was performed on peripheral blood. The receptors derive from a human donor in a cohort sampled during active COVID-19.

Written as DNA, the CDR3 is TGCGCCAGCAGCTTCACAGGGGGCACCTCTGGAAACACCATATATTTT. Protein: CASSFTGGTSGNTIYF. The rearrangement links TRBV5-1 to TRBJ1-3; TRBD1 aligns across 9 bases. Unmatched junction bases numbered 3, after V lost 2 bases and J lost 0 bases. The CDR3 consists of 16 residues. Per germline, CDR1 SGHRS and CDR2 YFSETQ.

The V and J genes are TRBV10-1 and TRBJ1-6; TRBD1 matches 11 bases. CDR1 is WNHNN, CDR2 SYGVQD, per germline (reference sequence). V shed 3 bases, J shed 8 bases, and the junction held 6 bases outside the gene matches. This CDR3 spans 16 amino acids. The CDR3 region has the DNA TGCGCCAGCAGTGAATCGCGGGACAGGGGGGATTCACCCCTCCACTTT. This encodes CASSESRDRGDSPLHF.

This clone appeared once. The rearrangement uses TRBV7-9 and TRBJ1-5; TRBD1 might be the D (5 bases). The V gene lost 2 bases and the J gene lost 3 bases, with 23 bases spanning the gap. CDR3 length: 19 amino acids. Germline V gene sequence: CDR1 SEHNR, CDR2 FQNEAQ (reference sequence). CDR3 loop: CASSLRTLWGPESNQPQHF. Written as DNA, the CDR3 is TGTGCCAGCAGCTTACGAACTTTGTGGGGCCCAGAGTCCAATCAGCCCCAGCATTTT.

The chain links TRBV5-1 to TRBJ1-1; TRBD1 matches 7 bases. Per germline, CDR1 SGHRS and CDR2 YFSETQ. J was trimmed by 7 bases and V by 2 bases; bases with no gene match: 5. The CDR3 contains 13 residues. Here the CDR3 reads CASSFLAGGEAFF. The CDR3 DNA follows: TGCGCCAGCAGCTTTTTGGCAGGGGGTGAAGCTTTCTTT. Variable domain in full (rest from reference TRBV5-1 and TRBJ1-1): KAGVTQTPRYLIKTRGQQVTLSCSPISGHRSVSWYQQTPGQGLQFLFEYFSETQRNKGNFPGRFSGRQFSNSRSEMNVSTLELGDSALYLCASSFLAGGEAFFGQGTRLTVV.

Sample share makes this clone medium-sized (0.01 to 0.1%). This sample includes further DNA sequences coding for the same CDR3. The V call is TRBV4-2, the J call TRBJ2-3; D is undetermined. V shed 4 bases and J shed 0 bases, with 5 bases lying between them. CDR3 length: 13 residues. Germline V lookup: CDR1 LGHNA, CDR2 YNFKEQ. CDR3 in DNA: TGTGCCAGCAGCCTCACTAGCACAGATACGCAGTATTTT. Translated, it gives CASSLTSTDTQYF.

This clone has only a few counts. V and J are TRBV23-1 and TRBJ2-3, with TRBD2 identical over 11 bases. TRBV23-1 carries the ORF label, with uncertain function. The CDR3 totals 19 residues. V shed 4 bases and J 1 base; nucleotides not matched to a gene: 13. CDR3: CASSLPKLTSGACTDTQYF. In nucleotides, the CDR3 is TGCGCCAGCAGTCTCCCCAAATTGACTAGCGGGGCATGCACAGATACGCAGTATTTT.

J is TRBJ2-7 and V is TRBV19; 8 bases align to TRBD1. The CDR3 totals 16 residues. Germline values: CDR1 LNHDA, CDR2 SQIVND (reference sequence). V shed 5 bases, J shed 2 bases, and the junction held 11 bases outside the gene matches. The CDR3 loop reads CASSEGPGQVAYEQYF. CDR3 bases: TGTGCCAGTAGTGAAGGCCCGGGACAGGTGGCCTACGAGCAGTACTTC.

The CDR3 loop reads CASRQGATNEKLFF. CDR3 bases: TGTGCCAGCCGACAGGGTGCAACTAATGAAAAACTGTTTTTT. The genes are TRBV19 and TRBJ1-4; 7 bases are a match to TRBD1. This CDR3 comprises 14 residues. Germline trimming cut 9 bases from V and 0 bases from J; bases unmatched to any gene: 4. The germline gives CDR1 LNHDA, CDR2 SQIVND (reference sequence).

The rearrangement links TRBV6-1 to TRBJ2-1; D may be TRBD2 (6 bases). Germline CDR1 is MNHNS and CDR2 is SASEGT. This CDR3 comprises 16 residues. Trimming stripped 4 bases from V and 3 bases from J, with 16 bases between. The CDR3 here is CASSAPSAGLYNEQFF. The CDR3 DNA reads TGTGCCAGCAGTGCCCCCTCGGCGGGGCTCTACAATGAGCAGTTCTTC.